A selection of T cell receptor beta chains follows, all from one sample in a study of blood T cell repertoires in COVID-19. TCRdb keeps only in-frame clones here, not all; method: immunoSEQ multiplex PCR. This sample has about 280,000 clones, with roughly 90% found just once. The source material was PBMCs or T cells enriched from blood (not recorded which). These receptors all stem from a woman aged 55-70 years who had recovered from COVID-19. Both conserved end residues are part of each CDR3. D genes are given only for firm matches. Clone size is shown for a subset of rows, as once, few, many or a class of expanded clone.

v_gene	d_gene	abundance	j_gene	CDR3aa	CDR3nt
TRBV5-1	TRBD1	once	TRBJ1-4	CASSSTGVDEKLFF	TGCGCCAGCAGCTCAACAGGGGTGGATGAAAAACTGTTTTTT
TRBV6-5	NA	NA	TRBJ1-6	CASSYWQGNSPLHF	TGTGCCAGCAGTTACTGGCAGGGAAATTCACCCCTCCACTTT
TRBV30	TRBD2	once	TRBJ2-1	CAWSGSSGYNEQFF	TGTGCCTGGAGTGGGTCTAGCGGGTACAATGAGCAGTTCTTC
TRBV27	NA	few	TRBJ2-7	CASSPTTLYEQYF	TGTGCCAGCAGTCCCACAACCCTCTACGAGCAGTACTTC
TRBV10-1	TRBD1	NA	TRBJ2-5	CASSDRGQETQYF	TGCGCCAGCAGTGACAGGGGGCAAGAGACCCAGTACTTC
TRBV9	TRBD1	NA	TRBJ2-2	CASSIDRGRATGELFF	TGTGCCAGCAGCATTGACAGGGGAAGGGCCACCGGGGAGCTGTTTTTT
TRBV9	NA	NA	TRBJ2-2	CATSFTENTGELFF	TGTGCCACAAGCTTTACAGAGAACACCGGGGAGCTGTTTTTT
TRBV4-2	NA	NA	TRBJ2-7	CASSQEVEGIYEQYF	TGTGCCAGCAGCCAAGAAGTCGAGGGAATCTACGAGCAGTACTTC
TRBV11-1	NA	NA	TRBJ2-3	CASSYTGITDTQYF	TGTGCCAGCAGCTACACAGGGATCACAGATACGCAGTATTTT
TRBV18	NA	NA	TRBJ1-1	CASSPNGGTEAFF	TGTGCCAGCTCACCCAACGGGGGCACTGAAGCTTTCTTT
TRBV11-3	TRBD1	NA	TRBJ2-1	CASSSWDRGFYEQFF	TGTGCCAGCAGCTCCTGGGACAGGGGGTTTTATGAGCAGTTCTTC
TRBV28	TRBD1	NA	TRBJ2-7	CASSDAGQGAKEQYF	TGTGCCAGTTCGGATGCGGGACAGGGGGCAAAAGAGCAGTACTTC
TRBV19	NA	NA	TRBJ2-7	CASSITLAAIYEQYF	TGTGCCAGTAGTATCACCCTAGCAGCCATCTACGAGCAGTACTTC
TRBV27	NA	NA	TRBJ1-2	CASAGQASLGYTF	TGTGCCAGCGCCGGCCAAGCGTCCCTTGGCTACACCTTC
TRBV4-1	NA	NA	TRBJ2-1	CASSIRDSPRFGEQFF	TGCGCCAGCAGCATCCGGGATTCCCCCCGGTTCGGTGAGCAGTTCTTC
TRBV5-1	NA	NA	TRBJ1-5	CASSLGEGYQPQHF	TGCGCCAGCAGCTTGGGGGAGGGATATCAGCCCCAGCATTTT
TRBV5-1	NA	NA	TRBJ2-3	CASSQPGGSTDTQYF	TGCGCCAGCAGCCAACCTGGCGGGTCGACAGATACGCAGTATTTT
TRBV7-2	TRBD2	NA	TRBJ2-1	CASSTLADSYNEQFF	TGTGCCAGCAGCACACTAGCGGACTCCTACAATGAGCAGTTCTTC
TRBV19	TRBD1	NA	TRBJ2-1	CATRRQGEGYEQFF	TGTGCCACCCGAAGACAGGGGGAAGGTTATGAGCAGTTCTTC
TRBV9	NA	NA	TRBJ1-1	CASSAARALGTEAFF	TGTGCCAGCAGCGCCGCCAGGGCCCTGGGGACTGAAGCTTTCTTT
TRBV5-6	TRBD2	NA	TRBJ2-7	CASSQLAGAGEQYF	TGTGCCAGCAGTCAACTAGCGGGAGCCGGGGAGCAGTACTTC
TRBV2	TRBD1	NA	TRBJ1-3	CASKDRAFKSIYF	TGTGCCAGCAAAGACAGGGCCTTTAAGTCCATATATTTT
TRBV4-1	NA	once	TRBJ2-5	CASSHPSRRETQYF	TGCGCCAGCAGCCACCCCTCTAGGAGAGAGACCCAGTACTTC
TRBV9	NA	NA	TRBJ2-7	CASSPTGLGSFREQYF	TGTGCCAGCAGCCCCACGGGACTTGGATCATTTCGCGAGCAGTACTTC
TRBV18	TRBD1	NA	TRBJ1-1	CASSPDRGGTEAFF	TGTGCCAGCTCACCTGACAGGGGAGGGACTGAAGCTTTCTTT
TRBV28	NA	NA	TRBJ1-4	CASSFFRGNEKLFF	TGTGCCAGCAGTTTCTTCAGGGGTAATGAAAAACTGTTTTTT
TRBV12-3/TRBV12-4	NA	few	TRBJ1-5	CASSLQGWKPQHF	TGTGCCAGCAGTTTACAGGGGTGGAAGCCCCAGCATTTT
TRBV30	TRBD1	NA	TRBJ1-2	CAWSRDRKNYGYTF	TGTGCCTGGAGTCGGGACAGGAAGAACTATGGCTACACCTTC
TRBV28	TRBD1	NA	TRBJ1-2	CASSSTGLYGYTF	TGTGCCAGCAGTTCGACAGGGCTCTATGGCTACACCTTC
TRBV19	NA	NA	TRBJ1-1	CASSPTGSLNTEAFF	TGTGCCAGTAGCCCCACAGGCTCTCTTAACACTGAAGCTTTCTTT
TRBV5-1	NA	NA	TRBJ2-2	CASSLGASAANTGELFF	TGCGCCAGCAGCTTGGGAGCGTCGGCTGCGAACACCGGGGAGCTGTTTTTT
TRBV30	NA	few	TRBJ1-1	CAWSVLAGAHTEAFF	TGTGCCTGGAGTGTATTGGCAGGGGCTCACACTGAAGCTTTCTTT
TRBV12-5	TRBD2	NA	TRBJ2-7	CASGWGTSGGYEQYF	TGTGCTAGTGGTTGGGGGACTAGCGGGGGCTACGAGCAGTACTTC
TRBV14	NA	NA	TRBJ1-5	CASSQGTGQPQHF	TGTGCCAGCAGCCAAGGAACGGGTCAGCCCCAGCATTTT
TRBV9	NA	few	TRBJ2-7	CASSGTGTSSYEQYF	TGTGCCAGCAGCGGGACCGGGACTTCTTCGTACGAGCAGTACTTC
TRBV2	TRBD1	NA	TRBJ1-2	CASSEARGTGYGYTF	TGTGCCAGCAGTGAAGCGCGGGGGACAGGATATGGCTACACCTTC
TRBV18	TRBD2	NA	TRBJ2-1	CASSPPGLAGNEQFF	TGTGCCAGCTCACCACCGGGACTAGCGGGAAATGAGCAGTTCTTC
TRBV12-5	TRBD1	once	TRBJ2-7	CASGLGTGIYEQYF	TGTGCTAGTGGTTTGGGGACAGGGATTTACGAGCAGTACTTC
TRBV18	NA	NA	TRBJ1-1	CASSLQGQPLNTEAFF	TGTGCCAGCTCATTGCAAGGACAGCCGCTGAACACTGAAGCTTTCTTT
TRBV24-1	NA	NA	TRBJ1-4	CATSPPPDGTTNEKLFF	TGTGCCACCAGTCCCCCCCCGGACGGGACAACTAATGAAAAACTGTTTTTT
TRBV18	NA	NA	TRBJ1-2	CASSPSVGNYGYTF	TGTGCCAGCTCACCAAGTGTCGGTAACTATGGCTACACCTTC
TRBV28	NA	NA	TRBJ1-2	CASIQGRDYGYTF	TGTGCCAGCATACAGGGAAGGGACTATGGCTACACCTTC
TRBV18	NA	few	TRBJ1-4	CASSRDTAEKLFF	TGTGCCAGCTCTCGGGACACCGCAGAAAAACTGTTTTTT
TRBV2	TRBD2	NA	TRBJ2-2	CASKRDSLNTGELFF	TGTGCCAGCAAGCGGGACTCCCTAAACACCGGGGAGCTGTTTTTT
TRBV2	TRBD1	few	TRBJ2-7	CASSDLPDRAEQYF	TGTGCCAGCAGTGATCTCCCGGACAGGGCCGAGCAGTACTTC